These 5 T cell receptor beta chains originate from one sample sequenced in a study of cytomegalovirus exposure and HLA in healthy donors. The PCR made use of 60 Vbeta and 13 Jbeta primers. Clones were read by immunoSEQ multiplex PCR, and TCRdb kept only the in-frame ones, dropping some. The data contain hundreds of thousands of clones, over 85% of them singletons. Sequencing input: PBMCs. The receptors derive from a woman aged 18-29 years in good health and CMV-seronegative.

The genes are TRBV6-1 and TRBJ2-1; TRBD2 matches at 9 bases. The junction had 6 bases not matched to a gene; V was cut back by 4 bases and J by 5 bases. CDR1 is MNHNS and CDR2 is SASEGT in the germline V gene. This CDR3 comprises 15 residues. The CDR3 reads CASSGRGGRDNEQFF. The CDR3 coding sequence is TGTGCCAGCAGTGGGCGGGGGGGCCGGGACAATGAGCAGTTCTTC.

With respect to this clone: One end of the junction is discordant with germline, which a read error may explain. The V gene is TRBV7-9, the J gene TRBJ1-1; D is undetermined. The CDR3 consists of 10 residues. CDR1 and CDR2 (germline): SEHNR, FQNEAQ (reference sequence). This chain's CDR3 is CSSSNTEAFF. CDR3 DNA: TGTTCCAGCTCAAACACTGAAGCTTTCTTT.

CDR3 amino acids: CASSQAGGQPQHF. CDR3 coding DNA: TGCGCCAGCAGCCAAGCCGGCGGTCAGCCCCAGCATTTT. The V gene is TRBV4-1, the J gene TRBJ1-5; D gene unclear. CDR1 is MGHRA, CDR2 YSYEKL, per germline. The CDR3 is 13 amino acids. V was pared by 1 base and J by 6 bases, with 7 bases between.

Written as DNA, the CDR3 is TGTGCCTCCGAAGTCGCGGGGGGCCCCTACAATGAGCAGTTCTTC. Amino acid sequence: CASEVAGGPYNEQFF. This rearrangement joins TRBV30 to TRBJ2-1, with 8 bases aligning to TRBD2. The V gene's germline CDR1 is GTSNPN and CDR2 SVGIG (reference sequence). This CDR3 contains 15 residues. V shed 7 bases, J shed 2 bases, and the junction held 10 bases outside the gene matches.

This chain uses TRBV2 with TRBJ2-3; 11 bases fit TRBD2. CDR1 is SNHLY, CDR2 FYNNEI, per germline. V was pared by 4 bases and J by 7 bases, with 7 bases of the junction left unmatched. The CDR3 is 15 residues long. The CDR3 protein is CASSVSSGGVNTQYF. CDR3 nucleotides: TGTGCCAGCAGTGTTAGTAGCGGGGGGGTCAATACGCAGTATTTT.